The 5 T cell receptor beta chains below were found in one sample sequenced in a study of shared clonotypes between healthy human individuals. TCRdb's table, derived via immunoSEQ multiplex PCR, lists solely in-frame clones and lacks some. This sample has around 2,100,000 clones, with less than 95% found just once. Positive CCR7 selection of CD45RO-negative cells yielded the naive CD8 cells, and terminally differentiated effector memory CD45RA+ cells were excluded. Material: naive CD8+ T cells sorted from blood. The receptors stem from a man between 18 and 29 years old in good health.

This clone was detected only once. The chain joins TRBV6-1 to TRBJ2-7; 8 bases are a match to TRBD1. There are 14 residues in the CDR3. The trim removed 6 bases at V and 3 bases at J, leaving 7 bases unmatched. CDR1 is MNHNS and CDR2 is SASEGT in the germline V gene. CDR3 loop: CASRGTGYLYEQYF. The CDR3, as DNA: TGTGCCAGCAGGGGGACAGGTTACCTCTACGAGCAGTACTTC.

The CDR3 DNA reads TGTGCCAGCAGCTTGGTGTACAGGGGTGAAGAGCAGTACTTC. Its protein is CASSLVYRGEEQYF. This chain uses TRBV7-6 with TRBJ2-7; 7 positions agree with TRBD1. The germline CDR1 and CDR2 sequences are SGHVS and FNYEAQ. The V segment lost 3 bases and the J segment 7 bases; nucleotides outside the gene matches: 9. This CDR3 is 14 amino acids long.

This clone was found once. The chain combines TRBV6-5 with TRBJ2-7, with 10 bases fitting TRBD2. The V and J ends lost 3 bases and 4 bases, in that order; junction bases with no gene match: 6. CDR1 is MNHEY, CDR2 SVGAGI, per germline. The CDR3 spans 15 residues. CDR3 nucleotides: TGTGCCAGCAGTTATGGAAGCGGGAGGGCGTACGAGCAGTACTTC. It translates to CASSYGSGRAYEQYF.

The rearrangement links TRBV7-8 to TRBJ1-4, with 8 bases that match TRBD1. After removal of 3 bases from V and 5 bases from J, the junction contained 5 bases not matched to a gene. Germline V gene data show CDR1 as SGHVS and CDR2 as FQNEAQ. The length of the CDR3 is 15 residues. CDR3 sequence (DNA): TGTGCCAGCAGCTTTACAGGGGGTTACAATGAAAAACTGTTTTTT. Protein: CASSFTGGYNEKLFF.

The gene calls are TRBV4-1 and TRBJ2-7, with D perhaps matching TRBD1 or TRBD2 (5 bases each). Germline V gene sequence: CDR1 MGHRA, CDR2 YSYEKL. The V end lost 1 base, the J end lost 7 bases, and 11 bases lay between the germline ends. The CDR3 runs to 13 residues. The CDR3 nucleotides are TGCGCCAGCAGCCAAGTTGGGACCTGGGAGCAGTACTTC. Protein sequence: CASSQVGTWEQYF.